The 31 T cell receptor beta chains in this list originate from one sample, sequenced in a study of OX40 agonist ivuxolimab in advanced cancers. The assay was immunoSEQ multiplex PCR, and TCRdb's table has in-frame clones only and misses some. The sample holds about 28,000 clones, around nine tenths seen once. The sample in question was CD4+ or CD8+ T cells sorted from blood, obtained in a trial of the OX40 agonist ivuxolimab. These receptors originate from an adult with an advanced solid tumor such as melanoma, head and neck, liver or kidney cancer.

The chain carries TRBV27 and TRBJ2-3, with 12 nucleotides matching TRBD2. CDR3 size: 16 residues. The germline gives CDR1 MNHEY, CDR2 SMNVEV (reference sequence). Germline trimming cut 2 bases from V and 3 bases from J; bases unmatched to any gene: 3. As DNA, the CDR3 is TGTGCCAGCAGTTTACAGGGACTAGCGGGTACAGATACGCAGTATTTT. Protein: CASSLQGLAGTDTQYF.

The rearrangement joins TRBV7-8 to TRBJ2-1, with TRBD2 matching 9 bases. From germline, CDR1 is SGHVS and CDR2 FQNEAQ. V lost 5 bases, J lost 7 bases, and 12 bases stayed unmatched. CDR3 length: 16 amino acids. The CDR3 DNA is TGTGCCAGCAGCGGGCCGGGACTAGCTAGTCGGAATGAGCAGTTCTTC. This encodes CASSGPGLASRNEQFF.

Only one count was recorded for this clone. J is TRBJ1-1 and V is TRBV11-2; TRBD1 is a possible D gene (5 bases). This CDR3 contains 15 residues. Germline V lookup: CDR1 SGHAT, CDR2 FQNNGV. Trimming removed 4 bases from V and 3 bases from J, with 15 bases in between. The CDR3 DNA reads TGTGCCAGCAGCTACGCGGGACCCGGGGACACTGAAGCTTTCTTT. As protein: CASSYAGPGDTEAFF.

The chain employs TRBV19 and TRBJ1-1; possible D gene TRBD1, 5 bases. This CDR3 spans 16 amino acids. Germline CDR1 and CDR2: LNHDA and SQIVND (reference sequence). Trimming removed 6 bases from V and 2 bases from J, with 19 bases in between. CDR3 in DNA: TGTGCCAGTAGCCTATCTACCGGGACGGCTAACACTGAAGCTTTCTTT. It is translated as CASSLSTGTANTEAFF.

The chain couples TRBV2 to TRBJ2-2; perhaps TRBD2 as D (6 bases). Germline CDR1 is SNHLY and CDR2 is FYNNEI. CDR3 length: 18 residues. Trimming took off 3 bases at V and 3 bases at J, with 20 bases between the two ends. The chain's CDR3 is CASSDLDYGSGHTGELFF. The CDR3 DNA reads as TGTGCCAGCAGTGATCTTGATTATGGTAGCGGACACACCGGGGAGCTGTTTTTT.

This clone was seen only once. The chain employs TRBV6-1 and TRBJ2-1, with D maybe TRBD1 (5 bases). The CDR3 has 13 amino acids. Per the germline V gene, CDR1 is MNHNS and CDR2 is SASEGT. CDR3 amino acids: CGSKRGRNNEQFF. The DNA for the CDR3 is TGTGGTTCGAAAAGGGGCAGGAACAATGAGCAGTTCTTC.

V gene TRBV14 combines with J gene TRBJ2-1; tentative D call: TRBD2 (5 bases). This CDR3 is 13 amino acids long. Germline V gene sequence: CDR1 SGHDN, CDR2 FVKESK. V was pared by 0 bases and J by 8 bases, with 8 bases between. DNA of the CDR3: TGTGCCAGCAGCCAAGAATGGAGGCATGAGCAGTTCTTC. The encoded protein is CASSQEWRHEQFF.

This sequence joins TRBV5-1 and TRBJ2-7; D is undetermined. V lost 0 bases and J 4 bases, leaving 11 bases between the germline ends. The CDR3 sequence is 14 residues long. Germline V gene lookup returns CDR1 SGHRS and CDR2 YFSETQ. CDR3 DNA: TGCGCCAGCAGCTTGGAAGGGCGACCTTACGAGCAGTACTTC. Its protein product is CASSLEGRPYEQYF.

This clone is labeled medium-sized (0.01 to 0.1%). V usage is TRBV5-1 and J usage is TRBJ2-1; TRBD1 agrees at 9 bases. V lost 0 bases, J lost 7 bases, and 8 bases stayed unmatched. CDR1 SGHRS and CDR2 YFSETQ come from the germline V gene. The CDR3 spans 16 residues. Here the CDR3 reads CASSLEQGARMNEQFF. CDR3 coding DNA: TGCGCCAGCAGCTTGGAACAGGGGGCGCGTATGAATGAGCAGTTCTTC.

This sequence joins TRBV9 and TRBJ2-1; a possible D gene is TRBD2 (6 bases). The V end lost 4 bases, the J end lost 9 bases, and 20 bases lay between the germline ends. CDR3 length equals 15 residues. Germline V gene lookup returns CDR1 SGDLS and CDR2 YYNGEE. CDR3 in DNA: TGTGCCAGCAGCCAAGAACGCGGGGTACAGGTTGAGCAGTTCTTC. Protein product: CASSQERGVQVEQFF.

The V call is TRBV6-5, the J call TRBJ2-1; D ambiguous. The germline V gene encodes CDR1 MNHEY and CDR2 SVGAGI. V lost 1 base, J lost 3 bases, and 10 bases lay in between. The CDR3 loop spans 15 amino acids. Written as DNA, the CDR3 is TGTGCCAGCAGTTACTTACTGTCACTCTACAATGAGCAGTTCTTC. Amino acid sequence: CASSYLLSLYNEQFF.

A single count supports this clone. The rearrangement links TRBV6-4 to TRBJ2-1, with D maybe TRBD2 (6 bases). Germline CDR1 and CDR2: MRHNA and SNTAGT. Trimming removed 11 bases at V and 5 bases at J, with 25 bases between. The CDR3 consists of 16 residues. The CDR3 loop is CAAARAPGTDHNEQFF. CDR3 in DNA: TGTGCCGCAGCTCGAGCCCCCGGGACTGATCACAATGAGCAGTTCTTC.

On this clone itself: Germline is not matched at one junction end, which may reflect a read error. This chain uses TRBV2 with TRBJ2-6; 7 nucleotides agree with TRBD1. This CDR3 has 21 residues. Germline lookup yields CDR1 SNHLY and CDR2 FYNNEI. CDR3 sequence reads: CASSEPFYEGAPYSWANVLTF. CDR3 bases: TGTGCCAGCAGTGAACCTTTTTATGAGGGGGCTCCCTACTCTTGGGCCAACGTCCTGACTTTC.

The chain employs TRBV6-6 and TRBJ2-7, with unresolved D. The CDR3 contains 12 residues. Germline CDR1 MNHNY, CDR2 SVGAGI (reference sequence). Trimming stripped 6 bases from V and 6 bases from J, with 12 bases between. The CDR3 region has the DNA TGTGCCAGCAGCCCACGACGGGCCGAGCAGTACTTC. It is translated as CASSPRRAEQYF.

This chain links TRBV19 with TRBJ1-2, with a possible D match to TRBD1 (6 bases). Germline V gives CDR1 LNHDA, CDR2 SQIVND (reference sequence). Trimming left V 11 bases short and J 6 bases short, with 22 bases between. The CDR3 runs to 14 residues. CDR3 DNA sequence: TGTGCCTCGGGCCATAACCAGGGGATTGATGGCTACACCTTC. Translated: CASGHNQGIDGYTF.

V and J are TRBV29-1 and TRBJ1-2; D remains unclear. The CDR3 contains 13 residues. The V end lost 0 bases, the J end lost 8 bases, and 13 bases lay between the germline ends. Germline CDR1 SQVTM, CDR2 ANQGSEA. Here the CDR3 DNA reads TGCAGCGTTGAAGAACCGATGAGAGGGGGCTACACCTTC. This translates into CSVEEPMRGGYTF.

This clone occurred many times. V is TRBV5-6 and J is TRBJ1-3; D not certain. The CDR3 sequence is 14 residues long. CDR1 SGHDT and CDR2 YYEEEE come from the germline V gene. V was pared by 1 base and J by 4 bases, with 9 bases between. The DNA of the CDR3 is TGTGCCAGCAGCTTGAACGCGCTGGGAAACACCATATATTTT. As protein: CASSLNALGNTIYF.

The chain recombines TRBV7-2 with TRBJ2-1; no firm D call. Per the germline V gene, CDR1 is SGHTA and CDR2 is FQGNSA. Between the trimmed V and J ends, which lost 4 bases and 0 bases, there was a span of 13 bases. The CDR3 runs to 16 residues. This chain's CDR3 is CASSSIDRSSYNEQFF. CDR3 DNA sequence: TGTGCCAGCAGCTCCATCGACCGGAGCTCCTACAATGAGCAGTTCTTC.

The V call is TRBV19, the J call TRBJ2-1; 12 nucleotides agree with TRBD2. Germline CDR1 reads LNHDA; CDR2 reads SQIVND (reference sequence). The V segment lost 1 base and the J segment 7 bases; nucleotides outside the gene matches: 2. The CDR3 length is 15 residues. The CDR3 region is CASSIVGTSGNEQFF. The CDR3 coding sequence is TGTGCCAGTAGTATAGTTGGGACTAGCGGGAATGAGCAGTTCTTC.

The gene calls are TRBV13 and TRBJ2-4; D is undetermined. Per germline, CDR1 PRHDT and CDR2 FYEKMQ (reference sequence). The CDR3 runs 12 residues. V shed 1 base and J shed 6 bases, with 4 bases lying between them. CDR3 DNA: TGTGCCAGCAGCTTAGACCTAAACATTCAGTACTTC. Its translation: CASSLDLNIQYF.

The CDR3 loop is CATNDRGIQETQYF. CDR3 bases: TGTGCCACCAACGACAGGGGGATCCAAGAGACCCAGTACTTC. The chain uses TRBV25-1 and TRBJ2-5; 9 bases line up with TRBD1. The CDR3 runs 14 residues. Germline CDR1 MGHDK, CDR2 SYGVNS. J was trimmed by 1 base and V by 10 bases; bases with no gene match: 7. Variable domain in full (rest from reference TRBV25-1 and TRBJ2-5): EADIYQTPRYLVIGTGKKITLECSQTMGHDKMYWYQQDPGMELHLIHYSYGVNSTEKGDLSSESTVSRIRTEHFPLTLESARPSHTSQYLCATNDRGIQETQYFGPGTRLLVL.

This clone is medium-sized. The chain uses TRBV11-1 and TRBJ1-5; 7 nucleotides align to TRBD1. The CDR3 consists of 18 residues. Germline V gene data show CDR1 as SGHAT and CDR2 as FQDESV (reference sequence). V gave up 5 bases and J gave up 6 bases; unmatched junction bases: 19. As DNA, the CDR3 is TGTGCCAGCAGCAACACAGATTTAGACAGGGTTACTTGTCAGCCCCAGCATTTT. Protein product: CASSNTDLDRVTCQPQHF.

The chain recombines TRBV6-1 with TRBJ2-3, with 9 bases fitting TRBD2. V shed 1 base and J 6 bases; nucleotides not matched to a gene: 8. Looked up from germline, CDR1 is MNHNS and CDR2 is SASEGT. The CDR3 sequence is 16 residues long. The CDR3, as DNA: TGTGCCAGCAGTGAAGTTGCGGCGGGAGGGCCCGATACGCAGTATTTT. It codes for CASSEVAAGGPDTQYF.

This chain joins TRBV29-1 and TRBJ1-2; D is ambiguous. The CDR3 covers 12 residues. Germline loops: CDR1 SQVTM, CDR2 ANQGSEA. The ends were cut back, 1 base at V and 8 bases at J, with 11 bases in the middle. The chain's CDR3 is CSVEVAVQGYTF. The CDR3 region has the DNA TGCAGCGTTGAAGTGGCGGTTCAGGGCTACACCTTC.

V gene TRBV27 combines with J gene TRBJ1-2; 8 bases fit TRBD1. The CDR3 loop spans 15 amino acids. The germline V gene encodes CDR1 MNHEY and CDR2 SMNVEV (reference sequence). V was clipped by 0 bases and J by 7 bases; unmatched bases: 7. Written as DNA, the CDR3 is TGTGCCAGCAGTTTATCTCCTTCTACAGGGGGTGGCTACACCTTC. Encoded protein: CASSLSPSTGGGYTF.

This clone has just one count. V usage is TRBV5-6 and J usage is TRBJ2-1; TRBD2 matches at 8 bases. The CDR3 is 13 residues long. With V trimmed by 4 bases and J by 4 bases, 1 base remained unmatched. CDR1 is SGHDT and CDR2 is YYEEEE in the germline V gene. Here the CDR3 reads CASSTSGYNEQFF. CDR3 DNA: TGTGCCAGCAGCACTAGCGGATACAATGAGCAGTTCTTC. The whole variable domain, remainder taken from reference TRBV5-6 and TRBJ2-1, is DAGVTQSPTHLIKTRGQQVTLRCSPKSGHDTVSWYQQALGQGPQFIFQYYEEEERQRGNFPDRFSGHQFPNYSSELNVNALLLGDSALYLCASSTSGYNEQFFGPGTRLTVL.

The gene calls are TRBV13 and TRBJ1-1; possible D gene TRBD1, 5 bases. V was trimmed by 4 bases and J by 5 bases, leaving 11 bases between them. CDR1 PRHDT and CDR2 FYEKMQ come from the germline V gene (reference sequence). The CDR3 runs 13 residues. This CDR3 reads CASSSGGRTEAFF. The CDR3 nucleotides read TGTGCCAGCAGCTCGGGGGGACGTACTGAAGCTTTCTTT.

The chain uses TRBV18 and TRBJ1-5, with D perhaps TRBD1 (6 bases). V was clipped by 0 bases and J by 0 bases, with 12 bases between them. Germline V CDR1 and CDR2: KGHSH, LQKENI. The length of the CDR3 is 17 residues. The CDR3 DNA reads TGTGCCAGCTCACCACCGGGACACTTCTATAGCAATCAGCCCCAGCATTTT. Protein sequence: CASSPPGHFYSNQPQHF.

CDR3 region: CASNQQGGTNEKLFF. The CDR3 DNA reads as TGTGCCAGCAACCAACAGGGAGGGACTAATGAAAAACTGTTTTTT. This rearrangement joins TRBV6-5 to TRBJ1-4; TRBD1 is a possible D gene (6 bases). Germline CDR1 is MNHEY and CDR2 is SVGAGI. The V and J ends lost 7 bases and 2 bases respectively, with 14 bases between them. The CDR3 consists of 15 residues.

The chain recombines TRBV28 with TRBJ2-7, with D possibly matching TRBD2 (6 bases). Trimming left V 3 bases short and J 0 bases short, with 15 bases between. The length of the CDR3 is 16 residues. Per the germline V gene, CDR1 is MDHEN and CDR2 is SYDVKM. CDR3 sequence reads: CASSLGDSSYSYEQYF. In DNA, the CDR3 is TGTGCCAGCAGTTTGGGGGACTCAAGTTACTCCTACGAGCAGTACTTC.

J is TRBJ2-1 and V is TRBV7-6; D remains ambiguous. V was pared by 2 bases and J by 2 bases, with 10 bases between. CDR3 length: 15 amino acids. Germline values: CDR1 SGHVS, CDR2 FNYEAQ. The CDR3 DNA reads as TGTGCCAGCAGCTTATGGGTAGAGGCCTACAATGAGCAGTTCTTC. This sequence encodes CASSLWVEAYNEQFF.